One sample yielded the 2 T cell receptor beta chains listed below, sequenced in a study of blood T cell repertoires in COVID-19. Profiled with immunoSEQ multiplex PCR; TCRdb holds only in-frame clones, not every one. The table includes about 63,000 clones, about four fifths detected once. Sequencing was performed on peripheral blood. The source is a human donor in a cohort sampled during active COVID-19.

This clone was detected only a few times. The chain couples TRBV6-2 or TRBV6-3 to TRBJ2-1; 8 positions match TRBD2. CDR3 size: 17 residues. CDR1 is MNHEY, CDR2 SVGEGT, per germline. V dropped 0 bases and J dropped 3; count of bases not matched to a gene: 7. The CDR3 DNA is TGTGCCAGCAGTTACTCGGGGACTAGTAGGAGCTACAATGAGCAGTTCTTC. This translates into CASSYSGTSRSYNEQFF.

The chain has TRBV30 and TRBJ1-2; possible D gene TRBD1, 6 bases. Per the germline V gene, CDR1 is GTSNPN and CDR2 is SVGIG (reference sequence). This CDR3 has 13 amino acids. V lost 4 bases and J 3 bases, leaving 12 bases between the germline ends. This chain's CDR3 is CAWTPNRDYGYTF. The CDR3 DNA sequence: TGTGCCTGGACCCCCAACAGGGACTATGGCTACACCTTC.